The T cell receptor (beta chain) under discussion was sequenced for a study of early T cells in non-severe SARS-CoV-2 infection listed by TCRdb under 2021. Regarding the complete study: Because TCR sequencing was done on bulk RNA from unsorted whole blood, the alpha and beta chains could not be paired.

Library prep was done by 5' RACE. Data came from a NextSeq 500. The TCR library protocol attached unique molecular identifiers to individual cDNA molecules to correct for sequencing error and PCR bias. Both TCR alpha and beta chains were sequenced, and tight co-correlation was observed between alpha and beta sequence abundances in each sample. The authors' analysis ran thus. Decombinator V4 was used to annotate the V gene, J gene and CDR3 of the TCR sequences. Expanded TCRs were defined as changing significantly between any two time points under a Poisson model with p below 0.0001. TCR abundances were normalised to the total number of TCRs sequenced per sample and were expressed as counts per million. VDJdb, accessed 1 November 2021, was searched for CMV, EBV and SARS-CoV-2 annotated TCRs, excluding TCRs annotated for multiple antigens. TCRdb reprocessed the public reads (quality trimming at Q25 with fastp, clone calling with MiXCR) and kept in-frame beta chains. Each entry merges the rows of one CDR3 protein and shows their most common DNA and genes. TCRdb's processing, not the authors', yielded these V and J calls. The sample table records about 83,000 distinct CDR3 sequences; 12% to 15% of these occur just once. The leading ten clones occupy 1.4% of the sample.

This clonotype was recorded at least ten times. Its antigen has not been determined. No base qualities exist here, and no much larger clone lies one base off it. This was a case-control study nested in a cohort of healthcare workers in London, UK, who had nasopharyngeal swab PCR tests and blood samples taken every week. Between 23 and 31 March 2020, the week of the UK lockdown, healthcare workers were enrolled and then followed up weekly for as long as 16 weeks. General findings and caveats noted by the study authors: VDJdb matching was skewed toward anti-spike CD8 responses and likely underestimated virus-specific expansions by missing private and CD4 specificities.

The sample taken for sequencing was whole blood. The receptor was derived from an adult who was a healthcare worker with PCR-confirmed SARS-CoV-2 infection or an uninfected control (not recorded which).

The CDR3 protein is CAISESPGVTNSPLHF. The DNA is TGTGCCATCAGTGAGTCGCCAGGGGTGACCAATTCACCCCTCCACTTT. The sequence joins TRBV10-3 to TRBJ1-6; the D gene is perhaps TRBD1, on 6 matching bases. The CDR3 contains 16 residues, cysteine and phenylalanine counted. The sequence is cut down to CDR3 DNA, 48 bases in frame from base 1. The germline ends are 13 bases apart after V is trimmed by 0 bases and J by 7 bases. Per the germline V gene, ENHRY is the CDR1 and SYGVKD is the CDR2.